Ten or more counts support the clone carrying this TCR beta chain. Its antigen is as yet unknown. The data derive from a study of CD8 T cells in ankylosing spondylitis. Making the TCR beta libraries involved quantitative 5'-RACE with molecular barcodes. TCRdb re-called the 5' RACE reads through MiXCR, storing one row per CDR3 protein. The sample yields about 240,000 distinct CDR3 sequences, 8.6% seen once. The study, taken as a whole, reports: Several of the motif variants were reported before in synovial fluid and blood from reactive arthritis. Among TCR beta sequences, a motif of 7 to 9 highly homologous variants appeared characteristic of ankylosing spondylitis blood.

Sequenced input: blood, either unsorted or a sorted T cell fraction (not recorded which). The origin of this receptor is a male donor with ankylosing spondylitis or in good health (not recorded which).

This CDR3 is CASSSNQETQYF. The CDR3 DNA reads as TGCGCCAGCAGCTCCAACCAAGAGACCCAGTACTTC. The chain joins TRBV5-1 to TRBJ2-5, with D hard to call. Trimming removed 3 bases at V and 0 bases at J, with 3 bases between. The CDR3 is made up of 12 amino acids. Germline V gives CDR1 SGHRS, CDR2 YFSETQ. The full variable domain, in which reference TRBV5-1 and TRBJ2-5 provide the parts outside the CDR3, is KAGVTQTPRYLIKTRGQQVTLSCSPISGHRSVSWYQQTPGQGLQFLFEYFSETQRNKGNFPGRFSGRQFSNSRSEMNVSTLELGDSALYLCASSSNQETQYFGPGTRLLVL.